This T cell receptor beta chain was sequenced in a study of CD8 T cells in Susac syndrome. TCR beta sequencing covered blood CD8+ and CD4+ T cells. Healthy donors constituted the controls, which were matched for age and sex. TEMRA cells were FACS-enriched, and CD8+ and CD4+ T cells were isolated negatively. Germline CDR1 is MDHEN and CDR2 is SYDVKM. The CDR3 extends over 14 amino acids. Trimming took 4 bases from V and 7 from J; bases not matched to a gene: 8. Random hexamers served to reverse transcribe roughly 0.5 to 1 ug RNA. The CDR3 of TCR beta was amplified by immunoSEQ multiplex PCR across 54 Vbeta and 13 Jbeta. One entry per CDR3 protein results from TCRdb running MiXCR on the immunoSEQ multiplex PCR reads. The sample has 150,000 to 200,000 distinct CDR3 sequences, around 94% seen once.

The chain combines TRBV28 with TRBJ2-7; 9 bases fit TRBD1. The sequenced sample was CD4+ T cells from PBMCs. The clonotype originates from a human donor in good health. This CDR3 is CASSWGTGRGEQYF. The CDR3 DNA is TGTGCCAGCAGTTGGGGGACAGGGAGGGGAGAGCAGTACTTC.